The rows below give T cell receptor beta chains drawn from one sample of a study of blood T cell repertoires in COVID-19. TCRdb keeps only in-frame clones here, not all; method: immunoSEQ multiplex PCR. The data show about 250,000 clones, with around 88% seen just once and about 6% held by the top ten. The sample was peripheral blood. The source is a woman of 80 years or more with COVID-19, enrolled during active disease. The CDR3 runs from the conserved cysteine through the conserved F or W. The order of the fields is V gene, D gene, J gene, clone size, CDR3 protein, CDR3 DNA. The D gene is left open where the match is weak. The size field is filled for only some rows; it gives once, few, many or a size class.

v_call: TRBV2
d_call: TRBD2
j_call: TRBJ2-5
clone_size: -
cdr3_aa: CASSLPGLANGETQYF
cdr3_nt: TGTGCCAGCAGCCTCCCGGGACTAGCGAATGGGGAGACCCAGTACTTC

v_call: TRBV5-4
d_call: TRBD1
j_call: TRBJ2-3
clone_size: -
cdr3_aa: CASSSGSAGQGVRDTQYF
cdr3_nt: TGTGCCAGCAGCTCAGGGTCTGCGGGACAGGGGGTCAGAGATACGCAGTATTTT

v_call: TRBV7-9
d_call: -
j_call: TRBJ1-1
clone_size: -
cdr3_aa: CASSLVGRTEAFF
cdr3_nt: TGTGCCAGCAGCTTAGTTGGCCGCACTGAAGCTTTCTTT

v_call: TRBV5-1
d_call: -
j_call: TRBJ2-3
clone_size: -
cdr3_aa: CASSPARPSTDTQYF
cdr3_nt: TGCGCCAGCAGCCCCGCGCGCCCTAGCACAGATACGCAGTATTTT

v_call: TRBV19
d_call: -
j_call: TRBJ2-2
clone_size: -
cdr3_aa: CASSTPSGTPNTGELFF
cdr3_nt: TGTGCCAGTAGTACCCCCTCCGGGACTCCGAACACCGGGGAGCTGTTTTTT

v_call: TRBV27
d_call: TRBD1
j_call: TRBJ1-5
clone_size: -
cdr3_aa: CASTAGDRGDQPQHF
cdr3_nt: TGTGCCAGCACCGCTGGGGACAGGGGTGATCAGCCCCAGCATTTT

v_call: TRBV6-5
d_call: TRBD1
j_call: TRBJ1-3
clone_size: once
cdr3_aa: CASHRGLDTIYF
cdr3_nt: TGTGCCAGTCACAGGGGGCTCGACACCATATATTTT

v_call: TRBV29-1
d_call: -
j_call: TRBJ2-3
clone_size: -
cdr3_aa: CSVEAEQGTDTQYF
cdr3_nt: TGCAGCGTTGAAGCGGAGCAGGGTACAGATACGCAGTATTTT

v_call: TRBV7-2
d_call: -
j_call: TRBJ1-1
clone_size: -
cdr3_aa: CASTLDRTNTEAFF
cdr3_nt: TGTGCCAGCACCCTTGACAGGACGAACACTGAAGCTTTCTTT

v_call: TRBV19
d_call: TRBD2
j_call: TRBJ2-3
clone_size: -
cdr3_aa: CASRAGGPIDTQYF
cdr3_nt: TGTGCCAGTAGGGCGGGGGGGCCGATAGATACGCAGTATTTT

v_call: TRBV5-8
d_call: TRBD1
j_call: TRBJ1-5
clone_size: once
cdr3_aa: CASSLLRGQGASYSNQPQHF
cdr3_nt: TGTGCCAGCAGCTTGCTTCGGGGACAGGGGGCTTCTTATAGCAATCAGCCCCAGCATTTT

v_call: TRBV5-1
d_call: -
j_call: TRBJ1-2
clone_size: -
cdr3_aa: CASSFDRGQGYTF
cdr3_nt: TGCGCCAGCAGCTTCGACCGAGGGCAGGGCTACACCTTC

v_call: TRBV6-6
d_call: -
j_call: TRBJ1-2
clone_size: -
cdr3_aa: CASSLQGDYGYTF
cdr3_nt: TGTGCCAGCAGCCTCCAGGGTGACTATGGCTACACCTTC

v_call: TRBV12-3/TRBV12-4
d_call: -
j_call: TRBJ1-2
clone_size: few
cdr3_aa: CASSASRGSGYTF
cdr3_nt: TGTGCCAGCAGTGCCTCCCGGGGGTCTGGCTACACCTTC

v_call: TRBV5-6
d_call: -
j_call: TRBJ2-1
clone_size: -
cdr3_aa: CASSLKYRNEQFF
cdr3_nt: TGTGCCAGCAGCTTAAAGTACCGGAATGAGCAGTTCTTC

v_call: TRBV19
d_call: -
j_call: TRBJ2-3
clone_size: -
cdr3_aa: CASSIAPRRQIPTDTQYF
cdr3_nt: TGTGCCAGTAGTATTGCTCCCCGACGACAAATACCCACAGATACGCAGTATTTT

v_call: TRBV4-3
d_call: -
j_call: TRBJ1-2
clone_size: -
cdr3_aa: CASSQGGGGYIDGYTF
cdr3_nt: TGCGCCAGCAGCCAGGGGGGTGGAGGGTATATCGATGGCTACACCTTC

v_call: TRBV7-9
d_call: TRBD1
j_call: TRBJ1-2
clone_size: -
cdr3_aa: CASSPLDRGDLGYTF
cdr3_nt: TGTGCCAGCAGCCCATTGGACAGGGGGGACCTTGGCTACACCTTC

v_call: TRBV10-3
d_call: -
j_call: TRBJ2-5
clone_size: -
cdr3_aa: CAISDSLQQQETQYF
cdr3_nt: TGTGCCATCAGTGACAGCTTACAGCAACAAGAGACCCAGTACTTC

v_call: TRBV9
d_call: TRBD1
j_call: TRBJ1-6
clone_size: -
cdr3_aa: CASSVGDRYNSPLHF
cdr3_nt: TGTGCCAGCAGCGTAGGGGACAGATATAATTCACCCCTCCACTTT

v_call: TRBV11-1
d_call: -
j_call: TRBJ2-2
clone_size: -
cdr3_aa: CASSFSGTGELFF
cdr3_nt: TGTGCCAGCAGCTTCTCAGGCACCGGGGAGCTGTTTTTT

v_call: TRBV20-1
d_call: -
j_call: TRBJ1-2
clone_size: -
cdr3_aa: CSAYPNYGYTF
cdr3_nt: TGCAGTGCCTATCCTAACTATGGCTACACCTTC

v_call: TRBV27
d_call: -
j_call: TRBJ1-2
clone_size: -
cdr3_aa: CASSFRAGLNYGYTF
cdr3_nt: TGTGCCAGCAGTTTTCGAGCAGGGTTGAATTATGGCTACACCTTC

v_call: TRBV9
d_call: -
j_call: TRBJ1-1
clone_size: -
cdr3_aa: CASSVGAGVGEAFF
cdr3_nt: TGTGCCAGCAGCGTTGGGGCAGGCGTGGGTGAAGCTTTCTTT

v_call: TRBV11-2
d_call: -
j_call: TRBJ1-1
clone_size: -
cdr3_aa: CASSLRGRVSTEAFF
cdr3_nt: TGTGCCAGCAGCTTACGGGGGAGGGTGAGCACTGAAGCTTTCTTT

v_call: TRBV30
d_call: TRBD1
j_call: TRBJ2-7
clone_size: -
cdr3_aa: CAWSVLQGEAEQYF
cdr3_nt: TGTGCCTGGAGTGTTTTACAGGGGGAGGCCGAGCAGTACTTC

v_call: TRBV10-1
d_call: -
j_call: TRBJ2-5
clone_size: once
cdr3_aa: CASSVDITGETQYF
cdr3_nt: TGCGCCAGCAGTGTGGACATAACCGGAGAGACCCAGTACTTC

v_call: TRBV5-1
d_call: -
j_call: TRBJ2-2
clone_size: -
cdr3_aa: CASSPHELTGELFF
cdr3_nt: TGCGCCAGCAGTCCGCATGAACTGACCGGGGAGCTGTTTTTT

v_call: TRBV30
d_call: -
j_call: TRBJ2-1
clone_size: -
cdr3_aa: CARTGYEHNEQFF
cdr3_nt: TGTGCCAGAACAGGGTATGAACACAATGAGCAGTTCTTC

v_call: TRBV9
d_call: TRBD2
j_call: TRBJ2-3
clone_size: -
cdr3_aa: CASTVTSGGADTQYF
cdr3_nt: TGTGCCAGCACCGTGACTAGCGGGGGGGCAGATACGCAGTATTTT

v_call: TRBV4-1
d_call: TRBD1
j_call: TRBJ2-3
clone_size: -
cdr3_aa: CASSQTDRPDTQYF
cdr3_nt: TGCGCCAGCAGCCAAACGGACAGGCCAGATACGCAGTATTTT

v_call: TRBV6-5
d_call: -
j_call: TRBJ2-3
clone_size: -
cdr3_aa: CASRSPGGTDTQYF
cdr3_nt: TGTGCCAGCAGGAGCCCAGGGGGCACAGATACGCAGTATTTT

v_call: TRBV2
d_call: -
j_call: TRBJ1-5
clone_size: -
cdr3_aa: CASTILGGQPQHF
cdr3_nt: TGTGCCAGCACCATTCTAGGAGGTCAGCCCCAGCATTTT

v_call: TRBV18
d_call: TRBD2
j_call: TRBJ2-1
clone_size: -
cdr3_aa: CASSQTSPPYNEQFF
cdr3_nt: TGTGCCAGCTCACAGACTAGCCCCCCCTACAATGAGCAGTTCTTC

v_call: TRBV11-3
d_call: TRBD1
j_call: TRBJ1-2
clone_size: -
cdr3_aa: CASSPGQGLTRTF
cdr3_nt: TGTGCCAGCAGCCCGGGACAGGGGTTAACGAGGACCTTC

v_call: TRBV7-2
d_call: -
j_call: TRBJ1-6
clone_size: -
cdr3_aa: CASTVSGGTDSPLHF
cdr3_nt: TGTGCCAGCACCGTAAGCGGGGGCACGGATTCACCCCTCCACTTT

v_call: TRBV5-1
d_call: TRBD2
j_call: TRBJ2-5
clone_size: -
cdr3_aa: CASSLDERGARVAQYF
cdr3_nt: TGCGCCAGCAGCTTGGATGAGCGGGGGGCCCGGGTGGCCCAGTACTTC

v_call: TRBV2
d_call: -
j_call: TRBJ1-5
clone_size: -
cdr3_aa: CASSVGYSNQPQHF
cdr3_nt: TGTGCCAGCAGTGTGGGCTATAGCAATCAGCCCCAGCATTTT

v_call: TRBV18
d_call: -
j_call: TRBJ2-7
clone_size: -
cdr3_aa: CASSQGQIYEQYF
cdr3_nt: TGTGCCAGCTCACAAGGACAGATCTACGAGCAGTACTTC

v_call: TRBV28
d_call: TRBD1
j_call: TRBJ1-2
clone_size: -
cdr3_aa: CASSSPDRGVNYGYTF
cdr3_nt: TGTGCCAGCAGTTCCCCGGACAGGGGTGTTAACTATGGCTACACCTTC

v_call: TRBV4-1
d_call: -
j_call: TRBJ1-2
clone_size: few
cdr3_aa: CASSQDRGNSNYGYTF
cdr3_nt: TGCGCCAGCAGCCAAGATCGGGGGAATTCCAACTATGGCTACACCTTC

v_call: TRBV6-5
d_call: -
j_call: TRBJ1-2
clone_size: -
cdr3_aa: CASSPEGLGYTF
cdr3_nt: TGTGCCAGCAGCCCGGAGGGGCTAGGCTACACCTTC

v_call: TRBV19
d_call: -
j_call: TRBJ1-4
clone_size: -
cdr3_aa: CASRGGRREGEKLFF
cdr3_nt: TGTGCCAGTAGGGGCGGCCGGAGGGAGGGAGAAAAACTGTTTTTT

v_call: TRBV28
d_call: TRBD1
j_call: TRBJ2-7
clone_size: -
cdr3_aa: CASSLTSGQGAHEQYF
cdr3_nt: TGTGCCAGCAGTTTAACCTCCGGACAGGGGGCCCACGAGCAGTACTTC

v_call: TRBV5-1
d_call: TRBD1
j_call: TRBJ2-3
clone_size: -
cdr3_aa: CASSFTNTGEYTDTQYF
cdr3_nt: TGCGCCAGCAGCTTTACTAATACAGGGGAATACACAGATACGCAGTATTTT

v_call: TRBV28
d_call: TRBD1
j_call: TRBJ1-2
clone_size: -
cdr3_aa: CASSPDRGAGGYTF
cdr3_nt: TGTGCCAGCAGCCCTGACAGGGGCGCGGGGGGCTACACCTTC

v_call: TRBV7-9
d_call: TRBD1
j_call: TRBJ1-5
clone_size: few
cdr3_aa: CASSLEGARRPQHF
cdr3_nt: TGTGCCAGCAGCTTAGAGGGGGCCCGGAGGCCCCAGCATTTT

v_call: TRBV19
d_call: -
j_call: TRBJ1-4
clone_size: -
cdr3_aa: CASSMEGRENEKLFF
cdr3_nt: TGTGCCAGTAGTATGGAGGGCAGGGAAAATGAAAAACTGTTTTTT

v_call: TRBV19
d_call: -
j_call: TRBJ1-2
clone_size: -
cdr3_aa: CASSLGGNGNYGYTF
cdr3_nt: TGTGCCAGTAGTCTGGGGGGGAACGGAAACTATGGCTACACCTTC

v_call: TRBV4-3
d_call: -
j_call: TRBJ1-1
clone_size: -
cdr3_aa: CASSQAGRQGGTEAFF
cdr3_nt: TGCGCCAGCAGCCAAGCTGGAAGGCAGGGAGGGACTGAAGCTTTCTTT

v_call: TRBV19
d_call: -
j_call: TRBJ1-1
clone_size: -
cdr3_aa: CASIMTGRGYTEAFF
cdr3_nt: TGTGCCAGTATTATGACAGGCCGGGGATACACTGAAGCTTTCTTT

v_call: TRBV6-2/TRBV6-3
d_call: -
j_call: TRBJ1-1
clone_size: -
cdr3_aa: CASSIQGMGTEAFF
cdr3_nt: TGTGCCAGCAGCATACAGGGAATGGGAACTGAAGCTTTCTTT

v_call: TRBV11-2
d_call: -
j_call: TRBJ1-6
clone_size: few
cdr3_aa: CASSLVGQGSSYNSPLHF
cdr3_nt: TGTGCCAGCAGCTTAGTTGGTCAGGGGTCCTCCTATAATTCACCCCTCCACTTT

v_call: TRBV3-1/TRBV3-2
d_call: -
j_call: TRBJ1-6
clone_size: -
cdr3_aa: CASSQEGVYNSPLHF
cdr3_nt: TGTGCCAGCAGCCAAGAAGGGGTCTATAATTCACCCCTCCACTTT

v_call: TRBV18
d_call: TRBD2
j_call: TRBJ2-5
clone_size: -
cdr3_aa: CASSPPGLPKETQYF
cdr3_nt: TGTGCCAGCTCACCCCCGGGACTACCAAAAGAGACCCAGTACTTC